This is a list of T cell receptor beta chains from one sample in a study of neurological immune-mediated disorders. MiXCR, run by TCRdb on the 5' RACE reads, gives a single entry per CDR3 protein. The table has approximately 40,000 distinct CDR3 sequences, 4.8% seen once; the top ten hold approximately 10%. Material: CD4+ T cells from blood. The source of these receptors is a man aged 18 to 29 in good health. Both conserved end residues are part of each CDR3. D genes are given only for firm matches. Rows may omit the clone size; those that give it use once, few, many or a size class.

v_call,j_call,clone_size,d_call,cdr3_aa,cdr3_nt
TRBV20-1,TRBJ1-4,many,.,CSARHQPNEKLFF,TGCAGTGCACGACATCAACCTAATGAAAAACTGTTTTTT
TRBV29-1,TRBJ1-1,many,.,CSVEDLGNTEAFF,TGCAGCGTTGAAGATCTGGGGAACACTGAAGCTTTCTTT
TRBV20-1,TRBJ1-1,many,.,CSARDSEAMNTEAFF,TGCAGTGCCAGGGACTCCGAGGCAATGAACACTGAAGCTTTCTTT
TRBV5-1,TRBJ2-7,many,TRBD1,CASSLTGTGGREQYF,TGCGCCAGCAGCCTGACCGGGACAGGGGGGCGCGAGCAGTACTTC
TRBV5-1,TRBJ2-5,few,.,CASSLKGQETQYF,TGCGCCAGCAGCCTTAAGGGCCAAGAGACCCAGTACTTC
TRBV7-9,TRBJ1-6,many,.,CASSRLNSPLHF,TGTGCCAGCAGCCGACTTAATTCACCCCTCCACTTT
TRBV5-1,TRBJ1-1,many,TRBD1,CASSYLSEGQGTEAFF,TGCGCCAGCAGCTACCTATCGGAGGGACAGGGGACCGAAGCTTTCTTT
TRBV20-1,TRBJ2-3,many,.,CSAPETTSAQYF,TGCAGTGCCCCAGAAACTACCAGTGCGCAGTATTTT
TRBV5-1,TRBJ1-1,many,.,CASSITSTGNTEAFF,TGCGCCAGCAGCATAACCTCGACGGGGAACACTGAAGCTTTCTTT
TRBV10-3,TRBJ2-7,many,.,CAISPRSSEQYF,TGTGCCATCAGTCCAAGGTCCAGCGAGCAGTACTTC
TRBV5-1,TRBJ2-2,many,.,CASSFQSLNTGELFF,TGCGCCAGCAGCTTCCAGTCTTTAAACACCGGGGAGCTGTTTTTT
TRBV12-3/TRBV12-4,TRBJ1-3,many,.,CASQTAGNTIYF,TGTGCCAGCCAGACAGCGGGAAACACCATATATTTT
TRBV7-3,TRBJ2-3,many,TRBD2,CASSLNGLAGGRTDTQYF,TGTGCCAGCAGCTTAAACGGACTAGCGGGGGGGCGGACAGATACGCAGTATTTT
TRBV20-1,TRBJ2-7,many,.,CSARPPGRMISSYEQYF,TGCAGTGCCCGACCCCCAGGGCGTATGATTAGCTCCTACGAGCAGTACTTC
TRBV5-1,TRBJ2-5,many,.,CASSQGNQETQYF,TGCGCCAGCTCGCAGGGCAACCAAGAGACCCAGTACTTC
TRBV14,TRBJ2-1,many,TRBD2,CASSQVLGGLPLGNEQFF,TGTGCCAGCAGCCAAGTCCTGGGGGGACTACCTCTGGGCAATGAGCAGTTCTTC
TRBV5-1,TRBJ2-2,many,TRBD1,CASSGAGTGASAGELFF,TGCGCCAGCAGCGGAGCCGGGACAGGGGCGTCAGCCGGGGAGCTGTTTTTT
TRBV20-1,TRBJ1-1,many,TRBD1,CSARGQGIEAFF,TGCAGTGCTAGGGGACAGGGAATTGAAGCTTTCTTT
TRBV20-1,TRBJ1-5,many,.,CSAVLDGREFGPQHF,TGCAGTGCCGTTCTGGATGGACGGGAATTTGGGCCCCAGCATTTT
TRBV7-2,TRBJ1-2,many,TRBD1,CASSFRDSGDGYTF,TGTGCCAGCAGCTTTAGGGACAGCGGCGATGGCTACACCTTC
TRBV14,TRBJ2-1,few,TRBD2,CASSRSGLAGYNEQFF,TGTGCCAGCAGTCGATCCGGACTAGCGGGCTACAATGAGCAGTTCTTC
TRBV5-4,TRBJ2-1,.,TRBD2,CASSPATSGASNEQFF,TGTGCCAGCAGCCCTGCTACTAGCGGGGCAAGCAATGAGCAGTTCTTC
TRBV30,TRBJ2-1,many,TRBD1,CAWGQGAYNEQFF,TGTGCCTGGGGACAGGGAGCGTACAATGAGCAGTTCTTC
TRBV12-3/TRBV12-4,TRBJ2-1,many,.,CASSLRGGPPIEQFF,TGTGCCAGCAGTCTTAGGGGGGGGCCTCCTATTGAGCAGTTCTTC
TRBV5-1,TRBJ2-5,many,.,CASSATGPETQYF,TGCGCCAGCAGCGCTACAGGGCCGGAGACCCAGTACTTC
TRBV20-1,TRBJ1-2,many,.,CSAGTGYGYTF,TGCAGTGCCGGGACGGGCTATGGCTACACCTTC
TRBV6-1,TRBJ2-3,many,.,CASGWGDTDTQYF,TGTGCCAGCGGTTGGGGGGACACAGATACGCAGTATTTT
TRBV10-3,TRBJ2-1,.,.,CAISESTFRRRSYNEQFF,TGTGCCATCAGTGAGTCGACTTTTCGCAGACGCTCCTACAATGAGCAGTTCTTC